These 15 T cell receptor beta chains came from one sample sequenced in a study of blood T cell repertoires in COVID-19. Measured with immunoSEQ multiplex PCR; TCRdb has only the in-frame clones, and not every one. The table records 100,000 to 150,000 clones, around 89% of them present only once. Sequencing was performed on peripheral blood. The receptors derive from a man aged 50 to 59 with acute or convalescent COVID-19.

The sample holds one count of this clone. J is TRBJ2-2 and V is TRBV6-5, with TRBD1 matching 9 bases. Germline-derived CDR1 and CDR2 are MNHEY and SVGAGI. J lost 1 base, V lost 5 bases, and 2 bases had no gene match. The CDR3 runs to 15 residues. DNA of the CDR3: TGTGCCAGCAGTCAGACAGGGGGGAACACCGGGGAGCTGTTTTTT. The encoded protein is CASSQTGGNTGELFF.

The CDR3 loop is CAISETGGLGYTF. The CDR3 DNA sequence: TGTGCCATCAGTGAGACGGGGGGCCTGGGCTACACCTTC. This rearrangement joins TRBV10-3 to TRBJ1-2, with a weak D call TRBD1 (6 bases). This CDR3 comprises 13 residues. Per germline, CDR1 ENHRY and CDR2 SYGVKD. The V gene lost 2 bases and the J gene lost 8 bases, with 12 bases spanning the gap.

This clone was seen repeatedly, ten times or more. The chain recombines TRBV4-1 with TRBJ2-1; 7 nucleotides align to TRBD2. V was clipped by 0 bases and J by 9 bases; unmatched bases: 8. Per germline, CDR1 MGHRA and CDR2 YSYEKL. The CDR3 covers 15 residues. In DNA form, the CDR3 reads TGCGCCAGCAGCCAAGATCTGGAGCGGGGTTCTGAGCAGTTCTTC. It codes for CASSQDLERGSEQFF.

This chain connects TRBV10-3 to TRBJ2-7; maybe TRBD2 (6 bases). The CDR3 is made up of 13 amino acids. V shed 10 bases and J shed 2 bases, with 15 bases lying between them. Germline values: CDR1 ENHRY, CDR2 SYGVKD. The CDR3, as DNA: TGTGCCACCGGCCGGCCGGGGGCCTACGAGCAGTACTTC. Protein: CATGRPGAYEQYF.

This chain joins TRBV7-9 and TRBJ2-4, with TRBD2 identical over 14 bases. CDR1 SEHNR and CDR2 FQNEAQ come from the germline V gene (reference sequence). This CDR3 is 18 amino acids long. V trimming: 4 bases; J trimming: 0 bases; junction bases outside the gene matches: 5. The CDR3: CASSSGLAGALAKNIQYF. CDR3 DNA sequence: TGTGCCAGCAGCTCGGGACTAGCGGGAGCGCTAGCCAAAAACATTCAGTACTTC.

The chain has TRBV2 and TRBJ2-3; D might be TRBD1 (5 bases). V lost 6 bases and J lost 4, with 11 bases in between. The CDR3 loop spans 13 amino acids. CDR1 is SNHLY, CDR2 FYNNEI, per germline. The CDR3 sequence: CASSRDSADTQYF. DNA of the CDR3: TGTGCCAGCAGCCGCGACAGCGCAGATACGCAGTATTTT.

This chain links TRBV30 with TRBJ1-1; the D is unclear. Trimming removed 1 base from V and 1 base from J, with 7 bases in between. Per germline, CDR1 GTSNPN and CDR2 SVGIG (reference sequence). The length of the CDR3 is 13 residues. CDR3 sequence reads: CAWSETENTEAFF. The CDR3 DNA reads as TGTGCCTGGAGTGAAACAGAGAACACTGAAGCTTTCTTT.

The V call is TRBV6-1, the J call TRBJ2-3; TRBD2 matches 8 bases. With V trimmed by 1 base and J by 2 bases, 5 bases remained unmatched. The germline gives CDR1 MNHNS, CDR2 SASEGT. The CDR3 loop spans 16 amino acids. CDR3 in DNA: TGTGCCAGCAGTGAAGTGCGGCGGGGGGTCACAGATACGCAGTATTTT. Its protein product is CASSEVRRGVTDTQYF.

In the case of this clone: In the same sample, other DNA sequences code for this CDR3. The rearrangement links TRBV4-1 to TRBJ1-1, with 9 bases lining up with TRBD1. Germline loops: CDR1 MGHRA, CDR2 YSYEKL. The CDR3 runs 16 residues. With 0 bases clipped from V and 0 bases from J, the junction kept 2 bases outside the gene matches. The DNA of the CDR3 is TGCGCCAGCAGCCAAGACGGGACAGGGTTGAACACTGAAGCTTTCTTT. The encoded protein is CASSQDGTGLNTEAFF.

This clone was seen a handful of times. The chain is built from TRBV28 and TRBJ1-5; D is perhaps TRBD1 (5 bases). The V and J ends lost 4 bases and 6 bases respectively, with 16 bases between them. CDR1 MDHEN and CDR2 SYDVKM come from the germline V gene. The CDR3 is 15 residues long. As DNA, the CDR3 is TGTGCCAGCAGTTCAGACACCCCCAGGGCTCAGCCCCAGCATTTT. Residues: CASSSDTPRAQPQHF.

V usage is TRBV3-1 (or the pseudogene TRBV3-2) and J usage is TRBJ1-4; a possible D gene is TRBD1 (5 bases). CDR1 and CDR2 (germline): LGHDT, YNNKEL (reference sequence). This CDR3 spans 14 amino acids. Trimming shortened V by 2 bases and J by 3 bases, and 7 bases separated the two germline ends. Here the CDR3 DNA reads TGTGCCAGCAGCCAACGGGGGGCTAATGAAAAACTGTTTTTT. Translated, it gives CASSQRGANEKLFF.

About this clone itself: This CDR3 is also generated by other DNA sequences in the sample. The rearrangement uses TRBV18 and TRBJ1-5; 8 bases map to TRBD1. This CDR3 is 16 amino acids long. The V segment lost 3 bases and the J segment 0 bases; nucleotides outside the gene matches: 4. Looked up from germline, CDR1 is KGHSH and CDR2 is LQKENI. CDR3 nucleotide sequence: TGTGCCAGCTCACCGACCGGACAGGGTAGCAATCAGCCCCAGCATTTT. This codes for CASSPTGQGSNQPQHF.

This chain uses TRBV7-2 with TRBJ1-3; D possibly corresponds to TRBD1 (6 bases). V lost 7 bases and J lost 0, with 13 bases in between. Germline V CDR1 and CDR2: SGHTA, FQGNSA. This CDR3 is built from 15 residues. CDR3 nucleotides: TGTGCCAGCACCAGACAGGAAGGCTCTGGAAACACCATATATTTT. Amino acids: CASTRQEGSGNTIYF.

The CDR3, as DNA: TGTGCCAGCAGCCAGAGGGTGGACTATGGCTACACCTTC. This translates into CASSQRVDYGYTF. The chain carries TRBV2 and TRBJ1-2; D is uncertain. Germline lookup yields CDR1 SNHLY and CDR2 FYNNEI. This CDR3 is built from 13 residues. V lost 6 bases, J lost 3 bases, and 11 bases lay in between.

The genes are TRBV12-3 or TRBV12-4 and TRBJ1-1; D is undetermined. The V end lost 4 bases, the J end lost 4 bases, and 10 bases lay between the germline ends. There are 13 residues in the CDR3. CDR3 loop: CASSSRHPTEAFF. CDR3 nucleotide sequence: TGTGCCAGCAGTTCCAGGCACCCCACTGAAGCTTTCTTT.